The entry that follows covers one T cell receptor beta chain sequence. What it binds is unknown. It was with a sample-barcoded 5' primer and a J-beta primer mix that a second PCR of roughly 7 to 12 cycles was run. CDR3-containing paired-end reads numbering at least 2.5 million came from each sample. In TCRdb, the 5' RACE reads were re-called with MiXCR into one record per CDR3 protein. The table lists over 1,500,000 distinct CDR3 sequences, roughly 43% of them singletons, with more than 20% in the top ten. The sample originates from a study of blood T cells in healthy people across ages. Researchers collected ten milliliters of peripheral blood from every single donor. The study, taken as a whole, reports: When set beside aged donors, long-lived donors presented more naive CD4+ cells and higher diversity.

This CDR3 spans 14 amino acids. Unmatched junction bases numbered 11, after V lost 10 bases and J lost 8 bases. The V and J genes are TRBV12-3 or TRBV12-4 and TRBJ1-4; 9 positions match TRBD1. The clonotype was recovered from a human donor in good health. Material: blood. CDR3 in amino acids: CAISRDRDLEKLFF. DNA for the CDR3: TGTGCCATCAGCCGGGACAGGGACTTAGAAAAACTGTTTTTT.